Below, 29 T cell receptor beta chains from the same sample are listed, as sequenced in a study of STAT3 mutations in large granular lymphocyte leukemia. Study results and caveats: In T-cell large granular lymphocyte leukemia, about half of patients showed multiple immunodominant subclonotypes.

Antigens for these TCRs are unknown. The assay was immunoSEQ multiplex PCR, and TCRdb's table has in-frame clones only and misses some. The sample gives roughly 1,300 clones, about 55% of which show up once; 39% is in the top ten. The specimen was peripheral blood mononuclear cells. These receptors all come from a man in his 60s with T-cell large granular lymphocyte leukemia. Some clones in this sample may be carry-over from other donors' samples.

The chain recombines TRBV15 with TRBJ1-2; D call uncertain. This CDR3 has 14 amino acids. Germline V gene lookup returns CDR1 LNHNV and CDR2 YYDKDF (reference sequence). Trimming took off 6 bases at V and 4 bases at J, with 15 bases between the two ends. The CDR3 protein is CATSTPGGTYGYTF. Written as DNA, the CDR3 is TGTGCCACCAGTACCCCCGGAGGTACCTATGGCTACACCTTC.

This chain connects TRBV7-9 to TRBJ2-7; D possibly corresponds to TRBD2 (5 bases). The CDR3 totals 15 residues. CDR1 and CDR2 from the germline V gene are SEHNR and FQNEAQ (reference sequence). Between the trimmed V and J ends, which lost 5 bases and 1 base, there was a span of 15 bases. CDR3 protein: CASSPTRTGSYEQYF. CDR3 nucleotides: TGTGCCAGCAGCCCGACCAGGACGGGATCCTACGAGCAGTACTTC.

This chain connects TRBV12-5 to TRBJ2-4; D is possibly TRBD1 (6 bases). V dropped 6 bases and J dropped 6 bases, with 9 bases sitting between them. CDR3 length: 12 amino acids. Germline CDR1 is LGHNT and CDR2 is FRNRAP. This CDR3 reads CASGLQGNIQYF. As DNA, the CDR3 is TGTGCTAGTGGGTTACAGGGAAACATTCAGTACTTC.

The chain links TRBV30 to TRBJ2-7; D is uncertain. Germline values: CDR1 GTSNPN, CDR2 SVGIG (reference sequence). Trimming removed 2 bases from V and 2 bases from J, with 22 bases in between. The CDR3 contains 17 residues. The CDR3 loop is CAWSTPRWLTNPYEQYF. In DNA, the CDR3 is TGTGCCTGGAGTACCCCGAGGTGGTTAACGAACCCCTACGAGCAGTACTTC.

There are a few counts of this clone. The gene calls are TRBV7-2 and TRBJ1-2; 8 positions match TRBD1. The V segment lost 7 bases and the J segment 4 bases; nucleotides outside the gene matches: 8. The CDR3 runs to 14 residues. In germline, CDR1 is SGHTA, CDR2 FQGNSA. CDR3 nucleotides: TGTGCCAGCACCCCGACAGGGGCTGGCTATGGCTACACCTTC. Translated: CASTPTGAGYGYTF.

The gene calls are TRBV30 and TRBJ1-5; maybe TRBD1 (5 bases). Trimming took off 3 bases at V and 5 bases at J, with 11 bases between the two ends. The germline gives CDR1 GTSNPN, CDR2 SVGIG (reference sequence). There are 13 residues in the CDR3. In DNA form, the CDR3 reads TGTGCCTGGAGCGCCGGGGCATATCAGCCCCAGCATTTT. Translated: CAWSAGAYQPQHF.

This clone was seen only a few times. The chain combines TRBV30 with TRBJ2-2; D is unresolved. The ends were cut back, 4 bases at V and 6 bases at J, with 12 bases in the middle. The CDR3 spans 13 residues. From germline, CDR1 is GTSNPN and CDR2 SVGIG (reference sequence). CDR3 loop: CAWTHVSPGELFF. The CDR3, as DNA: TGTGCCTGGACCCATGTGTCGCCCGGGGAGCTGTTTTTT. The whole variable domain, filled in from reference TRBV30 and TRBJ2-2, reads SQTIHQWPATLVQPVGSPLSLECTVEGTSNPNLYWYRQAAGRGLQLLFYSVGIGQISSEVPQNLSASRPQDRQFILSSKKLLLSDSGFYLCAWTHVSPGELFFGEGSRLTVL.

The chain uses TRBV7-2 and TRBJ1-2; D not certain. CDR1 is SGHTA and CDR2 is FQGNSA in the germline V gene. V was pared by 2 bases and J by 4 bases, with 14 bases between. The CDR3 contains 15 residues. CDR3 coding DNA: TGTGCCAGCAGCTTACAAGAAGGCAGTCCCTATGGCTACACCTTC. Translated, it gives CASSLQEGSPYGYTF.

This rearrangement joins TRBV7-9 to TRBJ2-2, with D unclear. Trimming took 1 base from V and 5 from J, leaving 8 bases between them. The germline V gene has CDR1 SEHNR and CDR2 FQNEAQ (reference sequence). There are 14 residues in the CDR3. The CDR3 coding sequence is TGTGCCAGCAGCTTAGATGGAATTACCGGGGAGCTGTTTTTT. Amino acids: CASSLDGITGELFF.

This rearrangement joins TRBV5-1 to TRBJ2-1; D is ambiguous. Germline assignment: CDR1 SGHRS and CDR2 YFSETQ. V was clipped by 0 bases and J by 5 bases, with 15 bases between them. The CDR3 loop spans 16 amino acids. DNA of the CDR3: TGCGCCAGCAGCTTGGCTTTTGGAGACGGGCACAATGAGCAGTTCTTC. It yields the protein CASSLAFGDGHNEQFF.

Worth noting for this clone: This specimen includes other DNA sequences encoding the same CDR3. The V gene is TRBV9, the J gene TRBJ2-1, with D uncertain. The V end was cut by 0 bases, the J end by 0 bases, with 7 bases between. Germline V gene sequence: CDR1 SGDLS, CDR2 YYNGEE. The length of the CDR3 is 15 residues. The CDR3 protein is CASSVATSSYNEQFF. The CDR3 nucleotides are TGTGCCAGCAGCGTAGCAACGAGCTCCTACAATGAGCAGTTCTTC.

This chain connects TRBV12-5 to TRBJ2-7; 10 bases are a match to TRBD1. Germline values: CDR1 LGHNT, CDR2 FRNRAP. This CDR3 is 14 amino acids long. The ends lost 3 bases at V and 7 bases at J; junction bases unmatched: 6. The CDR3 DNA is TGTGCTAGTGGTTTCGGGACAGGGGAGGAAGAGCAGTACTTC. As protein: CASGFGTGEEEQYF. The entire variable domain, with the rest obtained from reference TRBV12-5 and TRBJ2-7, is as follows: DARVTQTPRHKVTEMGQEVTMRCQPILGHNTVFWYRQTMMQGLELLAYFRNRAPLDDSGMPKDRFSAEMPDATLATLKIQPSEPRDSAVYFCASGFGTGEEEQYFGPGTRLTVT.

This clone appeared a few times. The chain recombines TRBV30 with TRBJ2-1; D tentatively fits TRBD1 or TRBD2 (5 bases each). V lost 8 bases to trimming and J lost 3 bases, with 17 bases between them. Germline assignment: CDR1 GTSNPN and CDR2 SVGIG (reference sequence). The CDR3 covers 14 residues. In DNA, the CDR3 is TGTGCCCGCGCCCGGGACCAGCTCTACAATGAGCAGTTCTTC. Its protein is CARARDQLYNEQFF.

This clone has only one observation. V and J are TRBV5-6 and TRBJ2-7; D is ambiguous. The V gene lost 4 bases and the J gene lost 1 base, with 9 bases spanning the gap. Germline V gives CDR1 SGHDT, CDR2 YYEEEE. The CDR3 covers 13 residues. DNA of the CDR3: TGTGCCAGCAGCCCCGACATTTCCTACGAGCAGTACTTC. Amino acid sequence: CASSPDISYEQYF. Using reference TRBV5-6 and TRBJ2-7 for the parts outside the CDR3, the full variable domain is DAGVTQSPTHLIKTRGQQVTLRCSPKSGHDTVSWYQQALGQGPQFIFQYYEEEERQRGNFPDRFSGHQFPNYSSELNVNALLLGDSALYLCASSPDISYEQYFGPGTRLTVT.

V gene TRBV30 combines with J gene TRBJ2-7, with D perhaps TRBD2 (5 bases). The CDR3 has 16 amino acids. Germline V gene data show CDR1 as GTSNPN and CDR2 as SVGIG (reference sequence). Trimming took off 0 bases at V and 1 base at J, with 16 bases between the two ends. CDR3 bases: TGTGCCTGGAGTGTAAGGACTCCTCTTTTTTCCTACGAGCAGTACTTC. It yields the protein CAWSVRTPLFSYEQYF.

The CDR3 sequence is CASSPDTNEQFF. Here the CDR3 DNA reads TGTGCCAGCTCACCAGACACAAATGAGCAGTTCTTC. This chain connects TRBV18 to TRBJ2-1; D remains ambiguous. The ends were cut back, 2 bases at V and 7 bases at J, with 6 bases in the middle. This CDR3 spans 12 amino acids. The germline V gene has CDR1 KGHSH and CDR2 LQKENI.

This chain joins TRBV29-1 and TRBJ2-7, with unresolved D. Germline-derived CDR1 and CDR2 are SQVTM and ANQGSEA. Trimming removed 2 bases from V and 4 bases from J, with 6 bases in between. There are 11 residues in the CDR3. CDR3 in DNA: TGCAGCGTTGAAATGACTTACGAGCAGTACTTC. It specifies CSVEMTYEQYF.

V is TRBV5-1 and J is TRBJ1-3; the D is unclear. CDR1 is SGHRS and CDR2 is YFSETQ in the germline V gene. The V gene lost 2 bases and the J gene lost 0 bases, with 9 bases spanning the gap. This CDR3 contains 15 residues. The CDR3 DNA is TGCGCCAGCAGCTTTACGGGGATCTCTGGAAACACCATATATTTT. Its translation: CASSFTGISGNTIYF.

This chain connects TRBV27 to TRBJ2-1, with D uncertain. The V gene's germline CDR1 is MNHEY and CDR2 SMNVEV (reference sequence). V lost 5 bases to trimming and J lost 0 bases, with 5 bases between them. This CDR3 contains 13 residues. CDR3 DNA sequence: TGTGCCAGCAGTGCCAACTCCTACAATGAGCAGTTCTTC. Translating it yields CASSANSYNEQFF.

The count of this clone is one. V is TRBV7-8 and J is TRBJ2-1; D call uncertain. V lost 7 bases to trimming and J lost 0 bases, with 16 bases between them. CDR1 is SGHVS, CDR2 FQNEAQ, per germline. The CDR3 is 16 amino acids. In DNA form, the CDR3 reads TGTGCCAGCATCCGTAGTCGCACGAGCTCCTACAATGAGCAGTTCTTC. Protein: CASIRSRTSSYNEQFF. The variable domain in full, with the rest retrieved from reference TRBV7-8 and TRBJ2-1, is GAGVSQSPRYKVAKRGQDVALRCDPISGHVSLFWYQQALGQGPEFLTYFQNEAQLDKSGLPSDRFFAERPEGSVSTLKIQRTQQEDSAVYLCASIRSRTSSYNEQFFGPGTRLTVL.

The chain is built from TRBV5-6 and TRBJ2-3, with 12 positions matching TRBD2. CDR3 length: 16 amino acids. Trimming took 5 bases from V and 2 from J; bases not matched to a gene: 6. CDR1 is SGHDT, CDR2 YYEEEE, per germline. This CDR3 is CASSLLAGGFTDTQYF. The CDR3, as DNA: TGTGCCAGCAGTTTGCTAGCGGGAGGGTTCACAGATACGCAGTATTTT.

The chain uses TRBV13 and TRBJ2-7; 9 nucleotides match TRBD2. Germline V CDR1 and CDR2: PRHDT, FYEKMQ (reference sequence). The length of the CDR3 is 17 residues. Losses at the gene ends were 2 bases for V and 3 bases for J; bases not matched to a gene: 11. In nucleotides, the CDR3 is TGTGCCAGCAGCTTAAGTAGCGGGAGTCAATCCAACTACGAGCAGTACTTC. It is translated as CASSLSSGSQSNYEQYF.

The gene calls are TRBV5-1 and TRBJ1-2; possibly TRBD1 for D (6 bases). V was trimmed by 3 bases and J by 2 bases, leaving 14 bases between them. This CDR3 contains 15 residues. Germline-derived CDR1 and CDR2 are SGHRS and YFSETQ. In DNA, the CDR3 is TGCGCCAGCAGCTCGGAGGGACATCAGAACTATGGCTACACCTTC. It yields the protein CASSSEGHQNYGYTF.

J is TRBJ1-5 and V is TRBV7-9; D possibly corresponds to TRBD1 (6 bases). Trimming pared 4 bases from V and 5 bases from J, leaving 15 bases between. This CDR3 has 15 residues. Germline CDR1 SEHNR, CDR2 FQNEAQ (reference sequence). The CDR3 protein is CASSSAGAGDQPQHF. Here the CDR3 DNA reads TGTGCCAGCAGCTCGGCGGGGGCGGGCGATCAGCCCCAGCATTTT.

The rearrangement uses TRBV27 and TRBJ2-7; 11 positions agree with TRBD1. CDR1 and CDR2 (germline): MNHEY, SMNVEV (reference sequence). This CDR3 has 19 amino acids. The J segment lost 5 bases and the V segment lost 3 bases, leaving 18 bases of the junction unmatched. The CDR3 bases are TGTGCCAGCAGTTTTCGGACAGGGGGCGCTTACAATACTGACCACGAGCAGTACTTC. This codes for CASSFRTGGAYNTDHEQYF.

This clone was recorded once. The chain links TRBV29-1 to TRBJ1-2; the match to TRBD1 covers 9 bases. Germline loops: CDR1 SQVTM, CDR2 ANQGSEA. The CDR3 spans 15 residues. The V and J ends lost 5 bases and 4 bases, in that order; junction bases with no gene match: 11. CDR3 amino acids: CSVPTQGAVGYGYTF. The CDR3 bases are TGCAGCGTTCCTACACAGGGGGCCGTCGGCTATGGCTACACCTTC.

The gene calls are TRBV7-9 and TRBJ2-1, with 8 nucleotides matching TRBD2. Germline values: CDR1 SEHNR, CDR2 FQNEAQ (reference sequence). After removal of 3 bases from V and 12 bases from J, the junction contained 13 bases not matched to a gene. The CDR3 is 15 amino acids. DNA for the CDR3: TGTGCCAGCAGCTTTAGATCGGGACTAGGCTTTGGGCAGTTCTTC. It translates to CASSFRSGLGFGQFF.

V is TRBV7-9 and J is TRBJ1-2; D might be TRBD1 (6 bases). Trimming removed 5 bases at V and 3 bases at J, with 19 bases between. Germline V gives CDR1 SEHNR, CDR2 FQNEAQ (reference sequence). The CDR3 consists of 16 residues. CDR3 in DNA: TGTGCCAGCAGCCCAAATACAGGGTACCCGGACTATGGCTACACCTTC. Translating gives CASSPNTGYPDYGYTF.

V gene TRBV5-1 combines with J gene TRBJ2-7; D might be TRBD1 or TRBD2, each matching 5 bases. Trimming cost V 0 bases and J 5 bases, with 24 bases left between them. Germline-derived CDR1 and CDR2 are SGHRS and YFSETQ. There are 18 residues in the CDR3. This CDR3 is CASSLGWGARARSHEQYF. The CDR3 region has the DNA TGCGCCAGCAGCTTGGGGTGGGGCGCGCGGGCTAGATCACACGAGCAGTACTTC.